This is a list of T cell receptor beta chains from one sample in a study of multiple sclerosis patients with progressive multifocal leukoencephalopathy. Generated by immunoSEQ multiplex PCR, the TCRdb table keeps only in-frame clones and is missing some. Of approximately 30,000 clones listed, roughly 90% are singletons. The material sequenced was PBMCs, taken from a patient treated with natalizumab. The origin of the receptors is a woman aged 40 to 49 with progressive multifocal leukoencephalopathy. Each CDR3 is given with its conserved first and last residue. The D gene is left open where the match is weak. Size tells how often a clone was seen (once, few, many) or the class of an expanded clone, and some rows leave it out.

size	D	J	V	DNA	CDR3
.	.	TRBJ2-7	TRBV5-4	TGTGCCAGCAGCTCTGGATACGAGCAGTACTTC	CASSSGYEQYF
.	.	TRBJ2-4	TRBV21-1	TGTGCCAGCAGCAACGGGGGACAGGGGAGGGTAAACATTCAGTACTTC	CASSNGGQGRVNIQYF
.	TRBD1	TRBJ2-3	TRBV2	TGTGCCAGCAGACGACAGGGGTATGGCACAGATACGCAGTATTTT	CASRRQGYGTDTQYF
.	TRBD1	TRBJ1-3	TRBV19	TGTGCCAGTAGTAGCCTGACAGGGAAAGATGGAAACACCATATATTTT	CASSSLTGKDGNTIYF
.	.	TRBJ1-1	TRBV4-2	TGTGCCAGCAGCCAAGATCTACGGGGGGGACTACCAAAAGGGGCTTTCTTT	CASSQDLRGGLPKGAFF
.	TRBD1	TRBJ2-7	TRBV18	TGTGCCAGCTCACCACGACAGGGCTCCTACGAGCAGTACTTC	CASSPRQGSYEQYF
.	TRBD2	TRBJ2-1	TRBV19	TGTGCCAGTAGCTCCTTAGCGGGAGGGAAAGGATCCTACAATGAGCAGTTCTTC	CASSSLAGGKGSYNEQFF
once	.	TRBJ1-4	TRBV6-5	TGTGCCAGCAGATTCAGTGCAACTAATGAAAAACTGTTTTTT	CASRFSATNEKLFF
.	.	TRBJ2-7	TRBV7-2	TGTGCCAGCAGCTCCCAGGATTGGGAGCAGTACTTC	CASSSQDWEQYF
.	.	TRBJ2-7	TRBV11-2	TGTGCCAGCAGCTTAGGAGGCAACACCTACGAGCAGTACTTC	CASSLGGNTYEQYF
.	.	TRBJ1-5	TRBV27	TGTGCCAGCACTGCCCCGGGTGGAAATCAGCCCCAGCATTTT	CASTAPGGNQPQHF
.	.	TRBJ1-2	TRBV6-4	TGTGCCAGCACCCCACAGTGGGGGGGCGGCTACACCTTC	CASTPQWGGGYTF
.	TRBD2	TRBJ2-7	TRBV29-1	TGCAGCGTTGACGGGACTAGCGGGAGCTACGAGCAGTACTTC	CSVDGTSGSYEQYF
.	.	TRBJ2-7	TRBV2	TGTGCCAGCAGCGATCTAGGGTCCGGCTCCTACGAGCAGTACTTC	CASSDLGSGSYEQYF
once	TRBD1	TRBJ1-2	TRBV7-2	TGTGCCAGCAGCTTAAACCGGGACAGGGGGGAAGGCTACACCTTC	CASSLNRDRGEGYTF
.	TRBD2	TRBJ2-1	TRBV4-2	TGTGCCAGCAGCCGAACTAGCGGGGCCTACAATGAGCAGTTCTTC	CASSRTSGAYNEQFF
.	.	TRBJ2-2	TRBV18	TGTGCCAGCTCACCAAGGGACACCGGGGAGCTGTTTTTT	CASSPRDTGELFF
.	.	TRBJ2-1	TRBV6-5	TGTGCCAGCAGTTACTCGAGGTTTTACAATGAGCAGTTCTTC	CASSYSRFYNEQFF
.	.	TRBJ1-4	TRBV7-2	TGTGCCAGCAGCTTAGTTAGCCCAGGAGAAAAACTGTTTTTT	CASSLVSPGEKLFF
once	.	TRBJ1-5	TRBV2	TGTGCCAGCAGGGACAGTTATAGCAATCAGCCCCAGCATTTT	CASRDSYSNQPQHF
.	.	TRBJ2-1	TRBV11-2	TGTGCCAGCAGCCAGGAGCAGAGGAGCTCCTACAATGAGCAGTTCTTC	CASSQEQRSSYNEQFF
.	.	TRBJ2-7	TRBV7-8	TGTGCCAGCAGCCCGGACATCGCCTACGAGCAGTACTTC	CASSPDIAYEQYF
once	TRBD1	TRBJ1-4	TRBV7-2	TGTGCCAGCAGCTTAACCCCCCCGGGACAGGGGGGGACTAATGAAAAACTGTTTTTT	CASSLTPPGQGGTNEKLFF
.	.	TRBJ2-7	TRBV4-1	TGCGCCAGCAGCCAAGAAAGGGCGGGCGAGCAGTACTTC	CASSQERAGEQYF
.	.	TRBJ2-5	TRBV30	TGTGCCTGGAGTTCCGACAGATTCGGGGAGACCCAGTACTTC	CAWSSDRFGETQYF
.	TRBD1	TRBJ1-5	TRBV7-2	TGTGCCAGCAGCCGGACCCTGCCTAATCAGGGGGGGAGCAATCAGCCCCAGCATTTT	CASSRTLPNQGGSNQPQHF
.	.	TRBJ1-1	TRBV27	TGTGCCAGCGGGGGAGGGGCTAGGACTGAAGCTTTCTTT	CASGGGARTEAFF
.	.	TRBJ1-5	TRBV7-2	TGTGCCAGCTCAGGCAGCTACAATCAGCCCCAGCATTTT	CASSGSYNQPQHF
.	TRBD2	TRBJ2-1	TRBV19	TGTGCCAGTAGTATCGGCGGGAGGGTAAGAAATGAGCAGTTCTTC	CASSIGGRVRNEQFF
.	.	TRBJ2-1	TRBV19	TGTGCGACCAAACAGGAGAGCTCCTACAATGAGCAGTTCTTC	CATKQESSYNEQFF
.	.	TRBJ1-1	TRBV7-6	TGTGCCAGCAGCTTGGACGAAGGTGGCACTGAAGCTTTCTTT	CASSLDEGGTEAFF
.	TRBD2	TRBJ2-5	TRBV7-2	TGTGCCAGCAGCGACTCAGCCGGGACTAGCGGGGGGCAGTACTTC	CASSDSAGTSGGQYF
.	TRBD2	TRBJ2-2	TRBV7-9	TGTGCCAGCAGTCCAAATAGCGGGGGAACCACCGGGGAGCTGTTTTTT	CASSPNSGGTTGELFF
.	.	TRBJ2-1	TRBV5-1	TGCGCCAGCAGCTTGGTAACGTCTGGGGGGAATGAGCAGTTCTTC	CASSLVTSGGNEQFF
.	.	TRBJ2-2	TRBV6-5	TGTGCCAGCAGTTCTCTGAACACCGGGGAGCTGTTTTTT	CASSSLNTGELFF
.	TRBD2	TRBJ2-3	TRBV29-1	TGCAGCGTTGAACGCCTAGCGGGAGTCACAGATACGCAGTATTTT	CSVERLAGVTDTQYF
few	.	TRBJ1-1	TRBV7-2	TGTGCCAGCAGCTTAGCTGGACAGATGAACACTGAAGCTTTCTTT	CASSLAGQMNTEAFF
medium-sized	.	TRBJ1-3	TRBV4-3	TGCGCCAGCAGCCATATAACTGGGACAATGGCTGGAAACACCATATATTTT	CASSHITGTMAGNTIYF
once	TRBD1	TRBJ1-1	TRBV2	TGTGCCAGCAGCGAACAGGGGAACGCTGAAGCTTTCTTT	CASSEQGNAEAFF
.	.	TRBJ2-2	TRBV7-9	TGTGCCAGCAGCCCCCACTCCGGAACGAACACCGGGGAGCTGTTTTTT	CASSPHSGTNTGELFF
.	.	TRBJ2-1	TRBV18	TGTGCCAGCTCACCGACAGTAACTTACGGGAATGAGCAGTTCTTC	CASSPTVTYGNEQFF
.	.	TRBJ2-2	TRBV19	TGTGCCAGTACCCTCCTCCCAGGGGACACCGGGGAGCTGTTTTTT	CASTLLPGDTGELFF
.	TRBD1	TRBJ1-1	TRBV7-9	TGTGCCAGCAGCTTACGGGACAGTAACACTGAAGCTTTCTTT	CASSLRDSNTEAFF
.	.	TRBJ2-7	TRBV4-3	TGCGCCAGCAGCCAGGACAGCGGGGCAGGGTCCAGGGAGCAGTACTTC	CASSQDSGAGSREQYF
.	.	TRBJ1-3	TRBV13	TGTGCCAGCAGCTTAGGACCATTAGCTACAGGAAACACCATATATTTT	CASSLGPLATGNTIYF
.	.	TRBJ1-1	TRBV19	TGTGCCAGTAGTATATACGCGAACACTGAAGCTTTCTTT	CASSIYANTEAFF
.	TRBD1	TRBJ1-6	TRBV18	TGTGCCAGCTCACTCCGACAGGGAGGGGAGAATTCACCCCTCCACTTT	CASSLRQGGENSPLHF
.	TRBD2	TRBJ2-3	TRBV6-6	TGTGCCAGCAGTTCGCTAGCGGGGAGATGGTTGGATACGCAGTATTTT	CASSSLAGRWLDTQYF
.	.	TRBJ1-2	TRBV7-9	TGTGCCAGCAGCTTAGACAGGGACTATGGTGGCTACACCTTC	CASSLDRDYGGYTF
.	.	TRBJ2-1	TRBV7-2	TGTGCCAGCAGCTTAGTACAGTTCAATGAGCAGTTCTTC	CASSLVQFNEQFF